This TCR beta chain came from a study of cytomegalovirus exposure and HLA in healthy donors. The wider study: In an early release, HLA-typed donors contributed tens of millions of unique TCR sequences.

With 60 Vbeta and 13 Jbeta primers, the PCR was carried out. Using immunoSEQ multiplex PCR, the repertoire was profiled, and TCRdb retains in-frame clones only, with some absent. The sample lists 37,000 or so clones, 81% occurring once. Whole-study results and caveats: Indistinguishable V segments such as TRBV6-2 and TRBV6-3 were excluded. An observed cluster of highly shared sequence variants was recorded as a likely sequencing artifact. The study listed about 150 cytomegalovirus-associated TCR beta chains.

Trimming cost V 6 bases and J 3 bases, with 9 bases left between them. Germline CDR1 SNHLY, CDR2 FYNNEI. CDR3 length: 13 residues. On this clone: Its antigen is still unknown.

The clonotype was recovered from a woman aged 40 to 49 in good health and CMV-seronegative. The material sequenced was PBMCs. J is TRBJ1-5 and V is TRBV2, with a tentative D call TRBD1 (5 bases). The CDR3 loop reads CASRGGNNQPQHF. Here the CDR3 DNA reads TGTGCCAGCAGGGGGGGAAACAATCAGCCCCAGCATTTT.